This T cell receptor beta chain stems from a study of CD8 T cells in Susac syndrome. This clonotype was picked up one time. CD8+ and CD4+ T cells circulating in blood were sequenced for TCR beta. Controls matched for age and sex were healthy donors. Negative magnetic isolation gave CD8+ and CD4+ cells; FACS enriched CD8+ TEMRA. There are 16 residues in the CDR3. CDR1 MNHNS and CDR2 SASEGT come from the germline V gene. The J segment lost 4 bases and the V segment lost 7 bases, leaving 7 bases of the junction unmatched. RNA, at about 0.5 to 1 ug, was reverse transcribed with random hexamers. TCRdb fed the immunoSEQ multiplex PCR reads into MiXCR, producing one record per CDR3 protein. The data show about 150,000 distinct CDR3 sequences, around 90% seen once.

The rearrangement joins TRBV6-1 to TRBJ2-2; TRBD2 matches at 12 bases. The sample was CD4+ T cells from PBMCs. This TCR was recovered from a human donor in good health. The CDR3 here is CASMTGLAGSTGELFF. The DNA for the CDR3 is TGTGCCAGCATGACCGGACTAGCGGGGTCCACCGGGGAGCTGTTTTTT.